This T cell receptor beta chain was found in a study of post-analysis software for immune sequencing data. The overall study: The disease courses spanned relapsing-remitting, secondary progressive and progressive-relapsing forms of multiple sclerosis.

Unique molecular identifiers had been added to the TCR beta cDNA libraries. When 1 to 10 million T cells were used, they gave hundreds of thousands of cDNA molecules. TCRdb passed the PCR reads through MiXCR, listing each CDR3 protein once. The sample consists of 150,000 to 200,000 distinct CDR3 sequences, approximately 28% of them appearing once. Whole-study findings and limits: The authors found that F measure strongly co-clustered same-batch samples. Those with multiple sclerosis, the patient group, showed significantly lower normalized Chao1 diversity than controls. There were four or five TRBV segments more frequent in patients than controls, and TRBV5-6, TRBV5-1 and TRBV20-1 were among them.

The CDR3 has 13 amino acids. J was trimmed by 3 bases and V by 5 bases; bases with no gene match: 4. Germline CDR1 and CDR2: DFQATT and SNEGSKA (reference sequence). This clonotype has a count of ten or more. Its antigen is not identified. The sample was blood. The V call is TRBV20-1, the J call TRBJ1-5; 7 bases are shared with TRBD1. The clonotype was recovered from a girl between 10 and 17 years old with multiple sclerosis. CDR3 loop: CSAQDRTNQPQHF. CDR3 in DNA: TGCAGTGCTCAGGACAGGACCAATCAGCCCCAGCATTTT.